The 19 T cell receptor beta chains below all came from one sample that was sequenced in a study of CD8 T cells in ankylosing spondylitis. TCRdb called the 5' RACE reads again in MiXCR, with one record for every CDR3 protein. The table lists over 30,000 distinct CDR3 sequences, about 15% of them singletons, with 45% in the top ten. Sequenced input: blood. The receptors stem from a male donor with ankylosing spondylitis or in good health (not recorded which).

This clonotype came up a few times. The chain has TRBV9 and TRBJ2-5; D could derive from TRBD1 or TRBD2 (5 bases each). CDR3 length equals 12 residues. Germline CDR1 and CDR2: SGDLS and YYNGEE. V gave up 5 bases and J gave up 2 bases, with 7 bases separating them. In DNA, the CDR3 is TGTGCCAGCAGAGGGACGCAAGAGACCCAGTACTTC. Its protein product is CASRGTQETQYF.

This clonotype has more than one count but fewer than ten. This chain uses TRBV14 with TRBJ2-3; D uncertain. Germline values: CDR1 SGHDN, CDR2 FVKESK. V was pared by 4 bases and J by 3 bases, with 8 bases between. The CDR3 is 13 residues long. CDR3 DNA sequence: TGTGCCAGCAGCCCAGTAGGGACAGATACGCAGTATTTT. Translated, it gives CASSPVGTDTQYF.

The rearrangement links TRBV27 to TRBJ2-2, with no clear D. The V gene's germline CDR1 is MNHEY and CDR2 SMNVEV (reference sequence). V dropped 4 bases and J dropped 1 base, with 7 bases sitting between them. This CDR3 has 14 amino acids. The CDR3 DNA is TGTGCCAGCAGTTGGCTGGAGAACACCGGGGAGCTGTTTTTT. Encoded protein: CASSWLENTGELFF.

This sequence joins TRBV10-3 and TRBJ2-5; TRBD1 is a possible D gene (5 bases). The V and J ends lost 3 bases and 0 bases respectively, with 8 bases between them. Germline V gene lookup returns CDR1 ENHRY and CDR2 SYGVKD. The CDR3 runs 14 residues. The CDR3 loop reads CAISDSTDQETQYF. The DNA for the CDR3 is TGTGCCATCAGTGATTCGACAGACCAAGAGACCCAGTACTTC.

The V and J genes are TRBV7-3 and TRBJ1-1; D possibly corresponds to TRBD1 (6 bases). Deletions cut 4 bases from V and 7 bases from J, with 13 bases between. Germline-derived CDR1 and CDR2 are SGHTA and FQGTGA. The CDR3 contains 13 residues. The CDR3 region is CASSSPDRNEAFF. DNA of the CDR3: TGTGCCAGCAGCTCTCCCGACAGGAATGAAGCTTTCTTT.

This clonotype was seen many times. The chain links TRBV29-1 to TRBJ2-7; unclear D gene. This CDR3 comprises 15 residues. Trimming stripped 7 bases from V and 1 base from J, with 20 bases between. Germline CDR1 is SQVTM and CDR2 is ANQGSEA. In DNA form, the CDR3 reads TGCAGCGCAATCGAGTATATTGGGTTATCCTACGAGCAGTACTTC. The encoded protein is CSAIEYIGLSYEQYF.

This clonotype has just a few counts. The chain links TRBV12-3 or TRBV12-4 to TRBJ2-2; D might be TRBD1 or TRBD2, each matching 5 bases. The CDR3 contains 14 residues. The V and J ends lost 6 bases and 5 bases respectively, with 13 bases between them. The CDR3 here is CASSTGTGTGELFF. In DNA, the CDR3 is TGTGCCAGCAGCACCGGGACGGGGACCGGGGAGCTGTTTTTT.

The rearrangement joins TRBV12-3 or TRBV12-4 to TRBJ1-4; 9 positions match TRBD1. J gave up 7 bases and V 5 bases, and 5 bases lay outside the gene matches. The CDR3 spans 14 residues. Here the CDR3 reads CASSRDREGEKLFF. DNA for the CDR3: TGTGCCAGCAGTCGGGACAGGGAGGGTGAAAAACTGTTTTTT.

This clonotype has only a few counts. The V call is TRBV5-6, the J call TRBJ2-2; maybe TRBD2 (5 bases). This CDR3 has 13 amino acids. Trimming took 2 bases from V and 7 from J, leaving 9 bases between them. Germline V gene data show CDR1 as SGHDT and CDR2 as YYEEEE. For the CDR3, the DNA is TGTGCCAGCAGCTTCATAGGGAGCGGGGAGCTGTTTTTT. Amino acids: CASSFIGSGELFF.

V gene TRBV5-1 combines with J gene TRBJ1-6, with D tentatively TRBD1 (6 bases). The V gene lost 7 bases and the J gene lost 7 bases, with 15 bases spanning the gap. CDR1 is SGHRS, CDR2 YFSETQ, per germline. The CDR3 is made up of 14 amino acids. CDR3 region: CASGRQEGNSPLHF. For the CDR3, the DNA is TGCGCCAGCGGACGACAGGAAGGGAATTCACCCCTCCACTTT. The whole variable domain, filled in from reference TRBV5-1 and TRBJ1-6, reads KAGVTQTPRYLIKTRGQQVTLSCSPISGHRSVSWYQQTPGQGLQFLFEYFSETQRNKGNFPGRFSGRQFSNSRSEMNVSTLELGDSALYLCASGRQEGNSPLHFGNGTRLTVT.

This clonotype was seen repeatedly, ten times or more. The chain uses TRBV24-1 and TRBJ2-1; 11 bases align to TRBD1. V dropped 2 bases and J dropped 8; count of bases not matched to a gene: 4. The germline V gene encodes CDR1 KGHDR and CDR2 SFDVKD. The CDR3 contains 15 residues. The CDR3 nucleotides are TGTGCCACCAGTGATTCGGGGACAGGGGGTTATGAGCAGTTCTTC. Translated, it gives CATSDSGTGGYEQFF.

This clonotype showed up just a few times. The CDR3 nucleotides are TGCAGTGCTCAAAGAATAAGGGGGGAAGAGACCCAGTACTTC. This gives the protein CSAQRIRGEETQYF. The chain uses TRBV20-1 and TRBJ2-5, with D perhaps assigned TRBD1 or TRBD2 (6 bases each). Per germline, CDR1 DFQATT and CDR2 SNEGSKA (reference sequence). The V end was cut by 5 bases, the J end by 3 bases, with 16 bases between. CDR3 length: 14 amino acids.

The chain is built from TRBV30 and TRBJ2-3, with TRBD2 matching over 9 bases. The CDR3 is made up of 14 amino acids. Trimming removed 1 base from V and 4 bases from J; junction bases left unmatched: 3. CDR1 is GTSNPN, CDR2 SVGIG, per germline (reference sequence). CDR3 in DNA: TGTGCCTGGAGTGCCGCGGGGGGGGCAGATACGCAGTATTTT. Protein product: CAWSAAGGADTQYF.

This clonotype was seen many times. This chain links TRBV7-9 with TRBJ2-1; D possibly corresponds to TRBD2 (5 bases). Germline V gene data show CDR1 as SEHNR and CDR2 as FQNEAQ (reference sequence). There are 13 residues in the CDR3. Trimming removed 0 bases from V and 15 bases from J, with 15 bases in between. CDR3 protein: CASSLAGSGIGFF. The DNA of the CDR3 is TGTGCCAGCAGCTTAGCGGGCTCGGGGATAGGGTTCTTC.

Ten or more counts support this clonotype. The chain joins TRBV20-1 to TRBJ2-1; 9 nucleotides line up with TRBD2. The CDR3 runs to 14 residues. Germline assignment: CDR1 DFQATT and CDR2 SNEGSKA (reference sequence). Trimming took 4 bases from V and 7 from J; bases not matched to a gene: 8. The CDR3 DNA follows: TGCAGTGCTATTAGCGGGAGCGGTTCAAATGAGCAGTTCTTC. This encodes CSAISGSGSNEQFF.

This clonotype was observed at least ten times. The chain joins TRBV29-1 to TRBJ2-7; TRBD2 matches 14 bases. Germline CDR1 is SQVTM and CDR2 is ANQGSEA. Trimming took 6 bases from V and 4 from J; bases not matched to a gene: 2. CDR3 length equals 13 residues. The chain's CDR3 is CSVGTSGSYEQYF. The CDR3 nucleotides are TGCAGCGTGGGGACTAGCGGGAGTTACGAGCAGTACTTC.

This clonotype turned up a few times. The genes are TRBV21-1 and TRBJ2-7; the table assigns TRBD1, which was not confirmed against the DNA. TRBV21-1 is a known pseudogene. The length of the CDR3 is 16 residues. The CDR3 region is CASSKGRGRESYEQYV. As DNA, the CDR3 is TGTGCCAGCAGCAAAGGCAGGGGGCGCGAATCCTACGAGCAGTACGTC.

The chain is built from TRBV7-2 and TRBJ1-3; unclear D gene. Per germline, CDR1 SGHTA and CDR2 FQGNSA. Trimming stripped 1 base from V and 0 bases from J, with 4 bases between. The CDR3 contains 14 residues. In DNA form, the CDR3 reads TGTGCCAGCAGCTTAGTCCCCTCTGGAAACACCATATATTTT. It specifies CASSLVPSGNTIYF.

This clonotype was observed a handful of times. The chain couples TRBV20-1 to TRBJ1-4; D is unresolved. The CDR3 is made up of 15 amino acids. With 3 bases removed from V and 0 bases from J, the gap between germline ends came to 11 bases. Germline-derived CDR1 and CDR2 are DFQATT and SNEGSKA (reference sequence). This CDR3 is CSASLARSTNEKLFF. CDR3 DNA: TGCAGTGCTAGTTTGGCCCGGTCAACTAATGAAAAACTGTTTTTT.